The source of this T cell receptor beta chain is a study of blood T cell repertoires in COVID-19. On this clone: The junction shows a germline mismatch at one end, possibly a read error. Other DNA sequences from this sample encode an identical CDR3 as well.

The CDR3 sequence is 15 residues long. The V gene's germline CDR1 is SGHTA and CDR2 FQGNSA. As originally analysed: The authors estimated nucleated cell counts from reference gene primer amplification. Assay: immunoSEQ multiplex PCR; the TCRdb copy retains only in-frame clones and omits some. For V, J and clone size, that table is used; D and trimming come from the DNA. The table records 50,000 to 65,000 clones, over 80% of them present only once. The V gene is TRBV7-2, the J gene TRBJ1-1; 8 bases are a match to TRBD1. This TCR was recovered from an older woman with acute or convalescent COVID-19. Input material: peripheral blood. CDR3 sequence (DNA): TGTGCCAGCAGTTTAGACGGACAGGGGAACACTGAAGCTTTCTTT. Protein sequence: CASSLDGQGNTEAFF.